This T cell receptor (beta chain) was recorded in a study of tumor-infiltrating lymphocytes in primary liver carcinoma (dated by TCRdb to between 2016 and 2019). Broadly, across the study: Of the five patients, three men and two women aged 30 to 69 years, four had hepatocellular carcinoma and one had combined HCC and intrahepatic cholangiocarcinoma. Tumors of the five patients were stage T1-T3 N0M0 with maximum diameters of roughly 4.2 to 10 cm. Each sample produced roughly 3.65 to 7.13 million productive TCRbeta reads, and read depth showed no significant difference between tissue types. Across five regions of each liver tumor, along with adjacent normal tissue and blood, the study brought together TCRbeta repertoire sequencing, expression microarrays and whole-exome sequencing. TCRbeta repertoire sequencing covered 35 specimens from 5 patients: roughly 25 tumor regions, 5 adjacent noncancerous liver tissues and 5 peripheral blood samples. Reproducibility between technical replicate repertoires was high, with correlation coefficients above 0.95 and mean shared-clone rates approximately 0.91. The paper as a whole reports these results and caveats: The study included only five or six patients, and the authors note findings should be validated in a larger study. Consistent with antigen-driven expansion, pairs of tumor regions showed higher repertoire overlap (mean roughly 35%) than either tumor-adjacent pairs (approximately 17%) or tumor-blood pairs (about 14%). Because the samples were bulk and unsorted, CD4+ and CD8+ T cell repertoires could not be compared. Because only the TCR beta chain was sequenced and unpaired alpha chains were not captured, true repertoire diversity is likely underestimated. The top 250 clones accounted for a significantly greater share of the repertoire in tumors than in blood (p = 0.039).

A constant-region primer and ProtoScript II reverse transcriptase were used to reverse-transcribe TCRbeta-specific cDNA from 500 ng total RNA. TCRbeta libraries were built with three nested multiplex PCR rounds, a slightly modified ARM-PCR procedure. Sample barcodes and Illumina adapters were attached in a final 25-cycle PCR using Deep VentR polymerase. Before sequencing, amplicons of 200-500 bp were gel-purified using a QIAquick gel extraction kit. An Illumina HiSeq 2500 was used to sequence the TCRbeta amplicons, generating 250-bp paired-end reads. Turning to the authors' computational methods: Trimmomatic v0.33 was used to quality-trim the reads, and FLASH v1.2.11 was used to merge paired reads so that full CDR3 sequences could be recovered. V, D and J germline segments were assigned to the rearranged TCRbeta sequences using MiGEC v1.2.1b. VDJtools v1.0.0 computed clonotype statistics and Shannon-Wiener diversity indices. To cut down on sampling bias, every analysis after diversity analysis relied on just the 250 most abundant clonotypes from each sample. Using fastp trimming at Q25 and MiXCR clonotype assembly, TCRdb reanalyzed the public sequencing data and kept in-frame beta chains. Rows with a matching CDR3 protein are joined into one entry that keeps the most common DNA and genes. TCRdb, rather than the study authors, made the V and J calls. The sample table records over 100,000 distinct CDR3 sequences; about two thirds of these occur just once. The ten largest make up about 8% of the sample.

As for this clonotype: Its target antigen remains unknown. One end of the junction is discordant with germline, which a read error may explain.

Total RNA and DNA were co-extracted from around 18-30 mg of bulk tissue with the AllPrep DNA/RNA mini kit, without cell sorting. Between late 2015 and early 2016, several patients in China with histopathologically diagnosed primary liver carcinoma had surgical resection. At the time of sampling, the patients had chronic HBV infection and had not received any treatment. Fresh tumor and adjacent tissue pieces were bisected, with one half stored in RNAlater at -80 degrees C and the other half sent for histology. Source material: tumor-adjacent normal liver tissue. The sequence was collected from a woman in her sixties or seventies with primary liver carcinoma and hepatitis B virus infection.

The nucleotide sequence is given as TGTGCCAGCAGCCTTGAGGGGAGCGTCGGCTCCTACAATGGGCAGTTCTTC. It translates as CASSLEGSVGSYNGQFF. The chain is assembled from TRBV11-1 and TRBJ2-1; the D gene is possibly TRBD1 or TRBD2, with 5 bases matching each. The germline V gene (reference sequence) provides CDR1 SGHAT and CDR2 FQDESV. Inclusive of the bounding cysteine and phenylalanine, the CDR3 is 17 residues long. Only the CDR3 part of the read is kept: 51 bases, read in frame from the first base.